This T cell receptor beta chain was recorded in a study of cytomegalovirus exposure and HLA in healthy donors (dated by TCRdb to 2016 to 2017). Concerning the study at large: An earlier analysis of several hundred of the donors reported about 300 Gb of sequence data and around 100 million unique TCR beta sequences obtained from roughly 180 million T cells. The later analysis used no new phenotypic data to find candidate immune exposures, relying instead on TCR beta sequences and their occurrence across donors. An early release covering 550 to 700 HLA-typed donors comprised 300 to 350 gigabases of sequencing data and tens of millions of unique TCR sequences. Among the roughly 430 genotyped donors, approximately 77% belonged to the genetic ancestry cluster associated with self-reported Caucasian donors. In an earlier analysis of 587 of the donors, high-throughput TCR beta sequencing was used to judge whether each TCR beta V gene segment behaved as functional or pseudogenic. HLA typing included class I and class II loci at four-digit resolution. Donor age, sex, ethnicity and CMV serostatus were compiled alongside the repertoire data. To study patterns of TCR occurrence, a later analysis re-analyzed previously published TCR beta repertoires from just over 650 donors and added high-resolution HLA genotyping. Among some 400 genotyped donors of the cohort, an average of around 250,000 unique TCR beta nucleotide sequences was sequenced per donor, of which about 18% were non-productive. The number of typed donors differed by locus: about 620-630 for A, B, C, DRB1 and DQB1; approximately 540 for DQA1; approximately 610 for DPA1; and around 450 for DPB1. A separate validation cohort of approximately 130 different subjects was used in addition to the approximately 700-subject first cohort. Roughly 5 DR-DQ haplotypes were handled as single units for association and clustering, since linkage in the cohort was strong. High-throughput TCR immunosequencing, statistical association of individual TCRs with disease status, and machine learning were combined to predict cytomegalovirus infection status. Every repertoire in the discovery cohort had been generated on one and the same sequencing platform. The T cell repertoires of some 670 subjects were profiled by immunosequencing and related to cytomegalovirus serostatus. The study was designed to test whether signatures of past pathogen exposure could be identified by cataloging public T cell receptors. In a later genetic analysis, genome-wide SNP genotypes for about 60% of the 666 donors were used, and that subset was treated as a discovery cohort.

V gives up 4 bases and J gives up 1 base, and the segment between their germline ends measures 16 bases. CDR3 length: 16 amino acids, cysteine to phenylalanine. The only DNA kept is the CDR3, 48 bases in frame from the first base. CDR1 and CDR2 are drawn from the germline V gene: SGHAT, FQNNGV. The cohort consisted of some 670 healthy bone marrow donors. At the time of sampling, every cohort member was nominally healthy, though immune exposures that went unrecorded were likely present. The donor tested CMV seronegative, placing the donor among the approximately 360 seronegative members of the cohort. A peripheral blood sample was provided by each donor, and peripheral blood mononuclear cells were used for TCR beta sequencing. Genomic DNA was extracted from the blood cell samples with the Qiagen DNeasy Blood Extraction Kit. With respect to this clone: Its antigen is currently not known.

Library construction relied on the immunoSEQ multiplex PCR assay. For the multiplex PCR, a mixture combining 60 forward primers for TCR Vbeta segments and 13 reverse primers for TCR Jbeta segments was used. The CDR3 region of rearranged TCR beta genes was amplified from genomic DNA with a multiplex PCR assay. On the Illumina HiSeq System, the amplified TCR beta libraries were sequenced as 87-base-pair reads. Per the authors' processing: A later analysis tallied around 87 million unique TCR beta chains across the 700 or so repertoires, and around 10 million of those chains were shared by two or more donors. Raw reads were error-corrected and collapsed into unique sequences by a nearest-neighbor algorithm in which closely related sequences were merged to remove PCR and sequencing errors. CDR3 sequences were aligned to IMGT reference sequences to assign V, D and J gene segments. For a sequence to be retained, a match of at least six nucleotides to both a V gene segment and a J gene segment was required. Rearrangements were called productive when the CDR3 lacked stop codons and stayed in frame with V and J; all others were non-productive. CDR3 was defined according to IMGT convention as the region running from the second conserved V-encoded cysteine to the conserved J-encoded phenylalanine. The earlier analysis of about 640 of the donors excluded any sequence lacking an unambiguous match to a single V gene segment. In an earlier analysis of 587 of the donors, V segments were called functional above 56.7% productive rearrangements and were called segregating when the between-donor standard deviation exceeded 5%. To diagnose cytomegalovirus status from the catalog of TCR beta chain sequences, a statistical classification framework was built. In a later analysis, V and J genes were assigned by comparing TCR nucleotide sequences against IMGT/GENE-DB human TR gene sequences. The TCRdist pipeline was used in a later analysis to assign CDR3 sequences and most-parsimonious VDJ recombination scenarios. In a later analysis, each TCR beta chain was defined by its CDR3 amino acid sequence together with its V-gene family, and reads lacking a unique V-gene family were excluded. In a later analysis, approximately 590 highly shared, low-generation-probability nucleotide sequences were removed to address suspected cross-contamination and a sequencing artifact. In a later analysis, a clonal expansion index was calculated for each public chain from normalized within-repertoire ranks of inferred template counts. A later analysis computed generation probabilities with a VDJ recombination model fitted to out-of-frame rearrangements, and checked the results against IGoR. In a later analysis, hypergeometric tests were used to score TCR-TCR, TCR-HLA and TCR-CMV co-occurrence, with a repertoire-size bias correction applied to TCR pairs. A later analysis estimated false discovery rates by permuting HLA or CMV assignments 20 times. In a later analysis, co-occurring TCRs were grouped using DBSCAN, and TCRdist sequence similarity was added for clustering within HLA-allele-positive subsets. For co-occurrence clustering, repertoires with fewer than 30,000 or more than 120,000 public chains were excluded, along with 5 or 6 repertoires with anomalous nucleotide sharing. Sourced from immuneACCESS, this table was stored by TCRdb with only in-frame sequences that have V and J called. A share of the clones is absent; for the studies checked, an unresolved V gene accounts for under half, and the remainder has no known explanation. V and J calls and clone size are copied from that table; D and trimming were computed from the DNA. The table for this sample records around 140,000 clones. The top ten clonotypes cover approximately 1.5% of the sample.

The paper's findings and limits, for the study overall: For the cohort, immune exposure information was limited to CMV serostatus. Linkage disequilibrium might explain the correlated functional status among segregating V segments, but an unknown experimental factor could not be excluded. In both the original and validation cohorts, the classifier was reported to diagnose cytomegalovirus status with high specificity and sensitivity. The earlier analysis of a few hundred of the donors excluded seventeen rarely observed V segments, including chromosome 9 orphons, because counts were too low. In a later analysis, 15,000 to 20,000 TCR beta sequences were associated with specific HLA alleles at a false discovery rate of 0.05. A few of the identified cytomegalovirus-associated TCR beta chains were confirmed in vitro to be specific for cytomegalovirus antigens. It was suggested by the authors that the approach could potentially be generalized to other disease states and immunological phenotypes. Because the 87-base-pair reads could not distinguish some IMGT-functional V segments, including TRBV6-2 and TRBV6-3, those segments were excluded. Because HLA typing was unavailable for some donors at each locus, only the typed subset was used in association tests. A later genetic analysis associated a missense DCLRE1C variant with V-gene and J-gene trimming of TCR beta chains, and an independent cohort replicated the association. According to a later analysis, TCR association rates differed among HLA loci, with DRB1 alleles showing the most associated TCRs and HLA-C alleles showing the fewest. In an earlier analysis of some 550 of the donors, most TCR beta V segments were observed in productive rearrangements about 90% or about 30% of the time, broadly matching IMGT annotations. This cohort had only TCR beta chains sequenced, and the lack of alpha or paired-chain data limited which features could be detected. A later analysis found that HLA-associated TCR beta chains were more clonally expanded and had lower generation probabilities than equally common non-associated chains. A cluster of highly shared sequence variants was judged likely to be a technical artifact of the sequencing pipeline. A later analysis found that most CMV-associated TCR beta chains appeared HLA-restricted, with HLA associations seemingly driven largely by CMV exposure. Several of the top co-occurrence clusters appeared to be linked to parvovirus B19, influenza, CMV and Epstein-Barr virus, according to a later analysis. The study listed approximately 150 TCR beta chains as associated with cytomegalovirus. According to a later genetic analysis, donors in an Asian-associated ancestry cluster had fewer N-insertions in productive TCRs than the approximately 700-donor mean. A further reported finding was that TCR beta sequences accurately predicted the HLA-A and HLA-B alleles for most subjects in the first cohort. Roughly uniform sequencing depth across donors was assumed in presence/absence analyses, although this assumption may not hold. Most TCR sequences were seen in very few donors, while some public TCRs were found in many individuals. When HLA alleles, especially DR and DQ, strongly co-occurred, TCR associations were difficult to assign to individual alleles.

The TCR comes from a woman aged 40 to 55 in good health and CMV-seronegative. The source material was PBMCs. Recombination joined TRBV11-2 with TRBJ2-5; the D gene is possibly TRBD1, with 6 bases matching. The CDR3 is CASSSASRDTQETQYF. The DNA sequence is TGTGCCAGCAGCTCCGCCTCCCGGGACACCCAAGAGACCCAGTACTTC. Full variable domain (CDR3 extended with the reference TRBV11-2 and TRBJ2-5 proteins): EAGVAQSPRYKIIEKRQSVAFWCNPISGHATLYWYQQILGQGPKLLIQFQNNGVVDDSQLPKDRFSAERLKGVDSTLKIQPAKLEDSAVYLCASSSASRDTQETQYFGPGTRLLVL.